Listed here are 10 T cell receptor beta chains from one sample, sequenced in a study of blood T cell repertoires in COVID-19. Libraries were prepared by immunoSEQ multiplex PCR; TCRdb keeps only in-frame clonotypes and omits some of them. The data hold 250,000 to 300,000 clones, with roughly 85% observed a single time. The sequenced sample was PBMCs or T cells enriched from blood (not recorded which). Receptor source: a middle-aged man who had been exposed to COVID-19.

In its sample, this clone was seen a few times. J is TRBJ1-2 and V is TRBV6-6; D is possibly TRBD1 (5 bases). This CDR3 is built from 14 residues. V lost 6 bases to trimming and J lost 0 bases, with 11 bases between them. Germline CDR1 reads MNHNY; CDR2 reads SVGAGI (reference sequence). CDR3 coding DNA: TGTGCCAGCAGGCCAGGGAAAGCTAACTATGGCTACACCTTC. Amino acid sequence: CASRPGKANYGYTF.

V usage is TRBV3-1 (or the pseudogene TRBV3-2) and J usage is TRBJ2-1; TRBD2 agrees at 8 bases. The germline gives CDR1 LGHDT, CDR2 YNNKEL (reference sequence). V dropped 3 bases and J dropped 9; count of bases not matched to a gene: 4. The CDR3 spans 13 residues. CDR3: CASSHRGGIEQFF. CDR3 coding DNA: TGTGCCAGCAGCCATCGGGGGGGGATTGAGCAGTTCTTC.

This chain connects TRBV4-2 to TRBJ2-3; D unresolved. The CDR3 has 16 amino acids. Germline values: CDR1 LGHNA, CDR2 YNFKEQ. Trimming removed 2 bases from V and 0 bases from J, with 12 bases in between. In DNA, the CDR3 is TGTGCCAGCAGCCAAACCGCTCTCGGGAGCACAGATACGCAGTATTTT. Translating gives CASSQTALGSTDTQYF.

The chain is built from TRBV28 and TRBJ2-7; weak D call: TRBD2 (6 bases). CDR3 length: 15 amino acids. Germline lookup yields CDR1 MDHEN and CDR2 SYDVKM. Trimming pared 7 bases from V and 5 bases from J, leaving 21 bases between. The CDR3 spells CASTVGVASANEQYF. CDR3 DNA sequence: TGTGCCAGCACCGTCGGGGTGGCTAGCGCGAACGAGCAGTACTTC.

As to this clone: Other DNA sequences in this sample translate to the same CDR3. The chain links TRBV5-1 to TRBJ1-2, with TRBD1 identical over 8 bases. The germline V gene encodes CDR1 SGHRS and CDR2 YFSETQ. CDR3 length equals 14 residues. Trimming at V came to 0 bases and at J to 2 bases, leaving 0 bases not matched to a gene. The CDR3 sequence is CASSLGDRNYGYTF. The CDR3 region has the DNA TGCGCCAGCAGCTTGGGGGACAGGAACTATGGCTACACCTTC.

The chain combines TRBV5-1 with TRBJ2-1, with 11 bases matching TRBD2. Germline V gene sequence: CDR1 SGHRS, CDR2 YFSETQ. V trimming: 4 bases; J trimming: 8 bases; junction bases outside the gene matches: 14. This CDR3 contains 17 residues. Here the CDR3 reads CASSKGITSGSRDEQFF. CDR3 nucleotides: TGCGCCAGCAGCAAAGGGATAACTAGCGGGAGTCGGGATGAGCAGTTCTTC.

The V call is TRBV29-1, the J call TRBJ2-1, with D unresolved. The CDR3 extends over 10 amino acids. V was cut by 6 bases and J by 9 bases, with 9 bases left in between. Per the germline V gene, CDR1 is SQVTM and CDR2 is ANQGSEA. CDR3 nucleotides: TGCAGCGTGCTAGTTGGTGAGCAGTTCTTC. Protein product: CSVLVGEQFF.

The J gene is TRBJ1-5, the V gene TRBV15; no clear D gene. CDR1 is LNHNV, CDR2 YYDKDF, per germline (reference sequence). The CDR3 is made up of 14 amino acids. The ends were cut back, 1 base at V and 3 bases at J, with 7 bases in the middle. DNA for the CDR3: TGTGCCACCAGCAGAGGTACAGACAATCAGCCCCAGCATTTT. It specifies CATSRGTDNQPQHF.

The V gene is TRBV9, the J gene TRBJ1-3; D is possibly TRBD1 (5 bases). The CDR3 totals 15 residues. CDR1 is SGDLS, CDR2 YYNGEE, per germline. Trimming removed 4 bases from V and 0 bases from J, with 11 bases in between. CDR3 in DNA: TGTGCCAGCAGCACTGGGACTTGCTCTGGAAACACCATATATTTT. As protein: CASSTGTCSGNTIYF.

This clone came up a few times. DNA of the CDR3: TGTGCCAGCAGCCCCGGACACCCCTATGGCTACACCTTC. Amino acids: CASSPGHPYGYTF. V and J are TRBV6-5 and TRBJ1-2; D is possibly TRBD1 (5 bases). Germline V CDR1 and CDR2: MNHEY, SVGAGI. V was cut by 6 bases and J by 4 bases, with 12 bases left in between. The CDR3 has 13 residues.